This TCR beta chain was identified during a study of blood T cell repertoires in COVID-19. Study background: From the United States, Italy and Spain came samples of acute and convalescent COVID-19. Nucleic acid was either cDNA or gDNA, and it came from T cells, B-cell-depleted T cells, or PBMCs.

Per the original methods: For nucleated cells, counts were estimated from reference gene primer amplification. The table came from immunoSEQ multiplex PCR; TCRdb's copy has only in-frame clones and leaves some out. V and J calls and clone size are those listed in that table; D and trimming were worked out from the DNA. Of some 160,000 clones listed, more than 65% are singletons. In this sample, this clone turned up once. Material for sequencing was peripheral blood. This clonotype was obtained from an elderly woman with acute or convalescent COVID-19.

This chain's CDR3 is CASRDSYEQYF. The CDR3 nucleotides are TGCGCCAGCCGCGACAGCTACGAGCAGTACTTC. This chain joins TRBV5-1 and TRBJ2-7, with a weak D call TRBD1 (5 bases). Germline values: CDR1 SGHRS, CDR2 YFSETQ. This CDR3 is built from 11 residues. Between the trimmed V and J ends, which lost 7 bases and 3 bases, there was a span of 8 bases. The complete variable domain, with remaining parts taken from reference TRBV5-1 and TRBJ2-7, reads KAGVTQTPRYLIKTRGQQVTLSCSPISGHRSVSWYQQTPGQGLQFLFEYFSETQRNKGNFPGRFSGRQFSNSRSEMNVSTLELGDSALYLCASRDSYEQYFGPGTRLTVT.